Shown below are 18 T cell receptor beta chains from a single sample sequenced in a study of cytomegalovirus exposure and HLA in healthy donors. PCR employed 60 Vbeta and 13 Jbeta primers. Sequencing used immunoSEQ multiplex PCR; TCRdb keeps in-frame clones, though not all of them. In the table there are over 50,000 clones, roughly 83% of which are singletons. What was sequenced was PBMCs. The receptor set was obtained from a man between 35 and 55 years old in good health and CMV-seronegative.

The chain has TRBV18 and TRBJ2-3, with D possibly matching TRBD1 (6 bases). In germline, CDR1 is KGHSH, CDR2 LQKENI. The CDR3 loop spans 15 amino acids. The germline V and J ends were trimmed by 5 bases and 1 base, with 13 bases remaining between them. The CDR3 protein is CASSIDRPGTDTQYF. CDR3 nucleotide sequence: TGTGCCAGCTCAATAGACAGGCCCGGCACAGATACGCAGTATTTT.

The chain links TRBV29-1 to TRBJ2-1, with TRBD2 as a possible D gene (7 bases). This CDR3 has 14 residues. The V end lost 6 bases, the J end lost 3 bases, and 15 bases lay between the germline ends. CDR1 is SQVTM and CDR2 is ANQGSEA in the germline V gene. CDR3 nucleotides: TGCAGCGTACGCGAGGGGGGGCTCTACAATGAGCAGTTCTTC. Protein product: CSVREGGLYNEQFF.

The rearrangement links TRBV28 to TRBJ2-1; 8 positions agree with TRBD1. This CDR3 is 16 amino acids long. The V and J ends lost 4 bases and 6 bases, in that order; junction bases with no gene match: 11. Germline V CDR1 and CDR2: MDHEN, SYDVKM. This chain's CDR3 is CASSSRGQGFRNEQFF. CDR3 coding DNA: TGTGCCAGCAGTTCCCGAGGACAGGGCTTTCGCAATGAGCAGTTCTTC.

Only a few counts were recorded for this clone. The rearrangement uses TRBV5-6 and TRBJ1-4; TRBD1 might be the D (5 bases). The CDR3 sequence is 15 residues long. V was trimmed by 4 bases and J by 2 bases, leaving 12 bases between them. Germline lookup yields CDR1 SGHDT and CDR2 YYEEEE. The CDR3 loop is CASSRAGMTNEKLFF. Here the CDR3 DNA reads TGTGCCAGCAGCAGAGCAGGGATGACTAATGAAAAACTGTTTTTT.

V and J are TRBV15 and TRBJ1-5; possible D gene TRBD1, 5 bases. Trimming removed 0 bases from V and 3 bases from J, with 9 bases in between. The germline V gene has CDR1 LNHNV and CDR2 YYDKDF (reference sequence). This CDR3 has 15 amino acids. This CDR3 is CATSRDGRDNQPQHF. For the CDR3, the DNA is TGTGCCACCAGCAGAGATGGCAGGGACAATCAGCCCCAGCATTTT. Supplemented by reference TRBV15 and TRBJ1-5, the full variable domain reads DAMVIQNPRYQVTQFGKPVTLSCSQTLNHNVMYWYQQKSSQAPKLLFHYYDKDFNNEADTPDNFQSRRPNTSFCFLDIRSPGLGDTAMYLCATSRDGRDNQPQHFGDGTRLSIL.

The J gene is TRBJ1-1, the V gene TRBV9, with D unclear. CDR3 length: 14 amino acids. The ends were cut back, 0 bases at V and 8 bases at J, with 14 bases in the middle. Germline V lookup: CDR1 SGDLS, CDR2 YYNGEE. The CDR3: CASSVGAVTSEAFF. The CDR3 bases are TGTGCCAGCAGCGTAGGGGCAGTAACGTCCGAAGCTTTCTTT.

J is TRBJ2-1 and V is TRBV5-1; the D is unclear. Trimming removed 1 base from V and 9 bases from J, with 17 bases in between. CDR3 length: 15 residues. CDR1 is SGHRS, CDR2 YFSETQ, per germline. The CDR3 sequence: CASSLSVSPFVEQFF. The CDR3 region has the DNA TGCGCCAGCAGCTTGTCGGTTAGCCCGTTCGTTGAGCAGTTCTTC. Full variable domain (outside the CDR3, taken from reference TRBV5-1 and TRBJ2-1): KAGVTQTPRYLIKTRGQQVTLSCSPISGHRSVSWYQQTPGQGLQFLFEYFSETQRNKGNFPGRFSGRQFSNSRSEMNVSTLELGDSALYLCASSLSVSPFVEQFFGPGTRLTVL.

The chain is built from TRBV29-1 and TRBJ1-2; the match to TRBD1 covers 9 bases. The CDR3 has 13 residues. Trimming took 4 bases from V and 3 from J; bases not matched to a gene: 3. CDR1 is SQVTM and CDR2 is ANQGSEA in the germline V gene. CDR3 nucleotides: TGCAGCGTTGCCGGACAGGGGTACTATGGCTACACCTTC. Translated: CSVAGQGYYGYTF.

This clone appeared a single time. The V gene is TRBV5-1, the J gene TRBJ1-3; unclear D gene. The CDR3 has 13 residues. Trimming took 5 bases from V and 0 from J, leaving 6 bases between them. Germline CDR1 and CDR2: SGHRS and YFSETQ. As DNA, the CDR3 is TGCGCCAGCAGGAGGAGCTCTGGAAACACCATATATTTT. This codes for CASRRSSGNTIYF.

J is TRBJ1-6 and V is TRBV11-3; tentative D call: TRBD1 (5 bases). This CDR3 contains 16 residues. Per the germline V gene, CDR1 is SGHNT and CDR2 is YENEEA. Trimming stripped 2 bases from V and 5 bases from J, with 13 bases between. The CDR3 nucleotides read TGTGCCAGCAGCTTACAGGGCCCCTTTCATAATTCACCCCTCCACTTT. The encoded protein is CASSLQGPFHNSPLHF.

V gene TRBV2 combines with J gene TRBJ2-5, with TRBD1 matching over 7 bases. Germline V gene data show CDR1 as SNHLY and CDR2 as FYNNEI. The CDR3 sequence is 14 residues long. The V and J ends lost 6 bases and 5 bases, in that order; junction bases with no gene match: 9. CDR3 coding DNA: TGTGCCAGCAGAGACGACAGGGTACTCGAGACCCAGTACTTC. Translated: CASRDDRVLETQYF.

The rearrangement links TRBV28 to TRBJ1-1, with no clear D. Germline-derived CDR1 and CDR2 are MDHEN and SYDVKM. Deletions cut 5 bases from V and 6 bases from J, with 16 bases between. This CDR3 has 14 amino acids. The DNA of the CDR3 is TGTGCCAGCAGTACCCGAACCACGCAGGCTGAAGCTTTCTTT. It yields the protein CASSTRTTQAEAFF. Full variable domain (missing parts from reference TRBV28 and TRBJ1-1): DVKVTQSSRYLVKRTGEKVFLECVQDMDHENMFWYRQDPGLGLRLIYFSYDVKMKEKGDIPEGYSVSREKKERFSLILESASTNQTSMYLCASSTRTTQAEAFFGQGTRLTVV.

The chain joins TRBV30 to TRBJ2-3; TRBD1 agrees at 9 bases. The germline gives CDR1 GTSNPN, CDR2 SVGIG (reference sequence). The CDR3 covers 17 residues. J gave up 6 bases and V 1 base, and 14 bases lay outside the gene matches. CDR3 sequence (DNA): TGTGCCTGGAGTGGCCGGTATACAGGGGGCAAAATGGATACGCAGTATTTT. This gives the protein CAWSGRYTGGKMDTQYF.

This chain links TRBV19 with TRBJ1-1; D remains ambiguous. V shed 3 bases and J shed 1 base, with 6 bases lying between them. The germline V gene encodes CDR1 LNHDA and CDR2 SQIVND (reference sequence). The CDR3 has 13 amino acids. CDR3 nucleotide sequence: TGTGCCAGTAGTATTCGACAGAACACTGAAGCTTTCTTT. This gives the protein CASSIRQNTEAFF.

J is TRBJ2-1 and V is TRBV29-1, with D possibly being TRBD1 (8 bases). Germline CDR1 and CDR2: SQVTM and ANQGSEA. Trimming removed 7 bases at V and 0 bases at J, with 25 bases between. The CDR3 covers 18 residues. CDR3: CSGTGGVLSRSSYNEQFF. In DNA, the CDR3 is TGCAGCGGCACAGGGGGGGTATTAAGCAGGAGCTCCTACAATGAGCAGTTCTTC.

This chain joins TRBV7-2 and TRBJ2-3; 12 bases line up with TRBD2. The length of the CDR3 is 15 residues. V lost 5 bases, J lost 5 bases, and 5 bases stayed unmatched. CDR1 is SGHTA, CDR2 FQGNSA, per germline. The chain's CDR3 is CASSRVLAGGDTQYF. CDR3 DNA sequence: TGTGCCAGCAGCCGCGTACTAGCGGGGGGAGATACGCAGTATTTT.

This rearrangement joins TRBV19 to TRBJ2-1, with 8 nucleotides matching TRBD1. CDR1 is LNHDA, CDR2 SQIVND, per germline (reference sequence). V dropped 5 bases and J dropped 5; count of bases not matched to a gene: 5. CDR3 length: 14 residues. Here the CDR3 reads CASSVRGRDNEQFF. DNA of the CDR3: TGTGCCAGTAGTGTCAGGGGGCGAGACAATGAGCAGTTCTTC. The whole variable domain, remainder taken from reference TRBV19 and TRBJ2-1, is DGGITQSPKYLFRKEGQNVTLSCEQNLNHDAMYWYRQDPGQGLRLIYYSQIVNDFQKGDIAEGYSVSREKKESFPLTVTSAQKNPTAFYLCASSVRGRDNEQFFGPGTRLTVL.

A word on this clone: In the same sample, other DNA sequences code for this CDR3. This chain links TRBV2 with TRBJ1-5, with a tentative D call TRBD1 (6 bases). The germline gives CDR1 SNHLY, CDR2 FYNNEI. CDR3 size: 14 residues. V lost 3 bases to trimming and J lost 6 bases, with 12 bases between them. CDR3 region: CASSDTGRAQPQHF. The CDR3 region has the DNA TGTGCCAGCAGTGATACAGGGAGGGCTCAGCCCCAGCATTTT.